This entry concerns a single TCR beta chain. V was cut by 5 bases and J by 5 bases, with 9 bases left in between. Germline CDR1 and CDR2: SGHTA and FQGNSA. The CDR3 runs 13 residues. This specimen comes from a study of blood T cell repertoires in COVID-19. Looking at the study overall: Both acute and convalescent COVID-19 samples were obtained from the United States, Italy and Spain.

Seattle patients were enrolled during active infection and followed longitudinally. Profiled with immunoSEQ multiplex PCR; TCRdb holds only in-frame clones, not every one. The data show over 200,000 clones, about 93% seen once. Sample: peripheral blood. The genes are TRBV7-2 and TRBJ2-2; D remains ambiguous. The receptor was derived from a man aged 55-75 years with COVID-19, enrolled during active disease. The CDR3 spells CASSQARTGELFF. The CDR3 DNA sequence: TGTGCCAGCAGCCAGGCAAGGACCGGGGAGCTGTTTTTT.